This T cell receptor beta chain was captured in a study of blood T cells in healthy people across ages (dated by TCRdb to between 2015 and 2016). The study in broad terms: In model experiments, template switching captured about one uniquely barcoded TCR beta cDNA molecule for every two T cells. To track age-related changes in TCR beta repertoire diversity, the study relied on deep sequencing normalized with unique cDNA molecular identifiers. The donors were divided into four age groups: young (average around 15 years), middle-aged (almost 40), aged (around 59) and long-lived (around 87). Donors of different ages were randomly distributed across sequencing lanes to avoid experimental bias. The study analyzed two additional independent replicas of 1 million unique cDNA reads from the same blood draw for two donors, one aged 18 to 30 and one aged 80 or older.

The donors were a few dozen Caucasian individuals from Russia, aged roughly 6 to 100 years, who were systemically healthy. Each donor gave around 9 milliliters of peripheral blood, collected into EDTA-treated Vacutainer tubes. Ficoll-Paque density-gradient centrifugation was used to isolate PBMCs, with at least 7 million per sample. Trizol reagent was used to extract total RNA from PBMCs, with at least 6 micrograms per sample. Naive CD45RAhigh/CD27high T cell percentages were measured by flow cytometry on a PBMC aliquot from every donor. Library preparation employed 5' RACE. A second PCR of about 6 to 12 cycles was performed with a sample-barcoded 5' primer and a J-beta primer mix. A template-switch 5' adaptor carrying 12 random nucleotides introduced a unique molecular identifier onto each TCR beta cDNA molecule. At least 2.5 million CDR3-containing paired-end reads were obtained from each sample. All of the RNA was converted into first-strand cDNA using the Mint cDNA synthesis kit, with a TRBC-specific oligonucleotide serving as the primer. Following uracil-DNA glycosylase treatment, a first 18-cycle PCR with universal primers M1SS and BC2_uni_R was performed on all cDNA. Per the source publication's procedure: Each sample was normalized by randomly selecting 1 million high-quality reads, each carrying a distinct molecular identifier. Instead of being binned into consensus sequences, reads with shared molecular identifiers were discarded. MiTCR, with a Q25 quality threshold and the strictest error-elimination algorithm, was used for CDR3 identification, clonotype clustering and error correction. A nonparametric unseen species model using Euler transformation provided a lower-bound estimate of total TCR beta diversity. TCRdb redid the processing of the public reads, applying fastp at Q25 and MiXCR, and retained in-frame beta chains. All rows with the same CDR3 protein become a single entry with the most common DNA and genes. The V and J calls here are based on TCRdb, not the publication. For this sample there are around 1,900,000 distinct CDR3 sequences; about two fifths appear just once. Roughly 24% of the sample belongs to the ten largest clones.

From cysteine to phenylalanine, the CDR3 is 14 amino acids long. Kept here is only the CDR3 DNA, which spans 42 bases and is read in frame from base 1. V is pared back by 4 bases and J by 2 bases, with 15 bases lying between the germline termini. Per the germline V gene, SQVTM is the CDR1 and ANQGSEA is the CDR2. Summary of the overall study and its limitations: There was a strong correlation between observed TCR beta diversity and the percentage of naive T cells measured by flow cytometry. Compared with the aged group, more naive CD4+ T cells, fewer expanded clones and increased TCR diversity were shown by the long-lived group, suggesting age selection. Because donor CMV infection status was unknown, age-related changes in expanded clonotypes were potentially confounded. Because profiling used bulk unsorted PBMCs, naive and antigen-experienced compartments could not be compared conclusively. Estimates of total diversity based on one million sequenced T cells were regarded as lower bounds and as underestimates. As age increased, observed TCR beta diversity per million T cells dropped in a roughly linear way, and a significant reduction was already evident by age approximately 40.

Notes on this clonotype: There is no known antigen for this receptor. No per-base quality is available; no much larger clone lies one base away.

This sequence uses TRBV29-1 and TRBJ2-7; the D gene lacks a confident call. Source material: blood. The TCR comes from a human donor in good health. The bases are TGCAGCGTTGCGCCTAGACTGGGAACCTACGAGCAGTACTTC. Its amino acids are CSVAPRLGTYEQYF.